The sample holds a few counts of the clone carrying this T cell receptor (beta chain). TCRdb re-called the 5' RACE reads through MiXCR, storing one row per CDR3 protein. The sample consists of 420,000 or so distinct CDR3 sequences, roughly 18% of them appearing once. This sample is drawn from a study of identical twins. Germline V gene data show CDR1 as MNHNS and CDR2 as SASEGT. Trimming stripped 6 bases from V and 6 bases from J, with 11 bases between. This CDR3 has 13 residues. Sequencing used naive T cells sorted from blood. The genes are TRBV6-1 and TRBJ1-4; D gene ambiguous. The TCR was taken from a man aged 45-65 years in good health. Here the CDR3 reads CASSRRRDEKLFF. CDR3 sequence (DNA): TGTGCCAGCAGCCGGCGCCGTGATGAAAAACTGTTTTTT.